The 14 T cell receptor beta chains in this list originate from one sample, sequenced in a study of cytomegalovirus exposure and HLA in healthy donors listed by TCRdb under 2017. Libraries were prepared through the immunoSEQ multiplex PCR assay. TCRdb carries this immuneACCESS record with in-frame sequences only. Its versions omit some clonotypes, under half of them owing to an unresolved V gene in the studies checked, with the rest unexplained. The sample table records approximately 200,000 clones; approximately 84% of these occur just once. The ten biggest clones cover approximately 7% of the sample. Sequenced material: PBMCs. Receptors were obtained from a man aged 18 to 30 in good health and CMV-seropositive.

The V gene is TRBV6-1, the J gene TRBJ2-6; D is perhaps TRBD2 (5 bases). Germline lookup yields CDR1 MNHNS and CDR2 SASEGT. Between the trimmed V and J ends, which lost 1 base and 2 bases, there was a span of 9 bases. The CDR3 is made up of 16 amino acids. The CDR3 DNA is TGTGCCAGCAGTGAAGATCTAGCCCCTGGGGCCAACGTCCTGACTTTC. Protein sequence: CASSEDLAPGANVLTF.

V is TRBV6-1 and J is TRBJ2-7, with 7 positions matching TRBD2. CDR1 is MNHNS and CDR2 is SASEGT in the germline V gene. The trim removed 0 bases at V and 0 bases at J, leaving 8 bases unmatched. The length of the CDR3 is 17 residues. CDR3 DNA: TGTGCCAGCAGTGAAGCCGGGGAGGCGGGGGTCTCCTACGAGCAGTACTTC. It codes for CASSEAGEAGVSYEQYF.

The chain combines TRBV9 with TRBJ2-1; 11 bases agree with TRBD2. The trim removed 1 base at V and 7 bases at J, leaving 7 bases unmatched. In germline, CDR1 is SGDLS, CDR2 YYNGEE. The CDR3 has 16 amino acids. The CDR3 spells CASSVTDRTSGNEQFF. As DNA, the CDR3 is TGTGCCAGCAGCGTAACGGACCGGACTAGCGGGAATGAGCAGTTCTTC. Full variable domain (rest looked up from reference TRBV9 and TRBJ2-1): DSGVTQTPKHLITATGQRVTLRCSPRSGDLSVYWYQQSLDQGLQFLIQYYNGEERAKGNILERFSAQQFPDLHSELNLSSLELGDSALYFCASSVTDRTSGNEQFFGPGTRLTVL.

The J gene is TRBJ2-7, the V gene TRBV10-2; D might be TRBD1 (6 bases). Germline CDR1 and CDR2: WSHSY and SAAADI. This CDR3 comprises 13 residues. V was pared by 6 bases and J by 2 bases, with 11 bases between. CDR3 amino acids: CASSLQGTYEQYF. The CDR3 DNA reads TGCGCCAGCAGCTTACAGGGCACCTACGAGCAGTACTTC.

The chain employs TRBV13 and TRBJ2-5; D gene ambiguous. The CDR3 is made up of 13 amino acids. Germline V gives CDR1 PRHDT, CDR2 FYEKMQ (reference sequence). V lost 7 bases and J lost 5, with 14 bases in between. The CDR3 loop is CASTTSRAETQYF. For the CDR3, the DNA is TGTGCCAGCACCACCAGCCGAGCGGAGACCCAGTACTTC.

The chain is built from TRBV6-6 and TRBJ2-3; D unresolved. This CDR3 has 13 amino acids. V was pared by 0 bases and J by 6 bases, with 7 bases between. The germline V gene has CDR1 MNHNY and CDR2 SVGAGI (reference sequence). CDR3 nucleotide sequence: TGTGCCAGCAGTTACTCGACTGGCGATACGCAGTATTTT. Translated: CASSYSTGDTQYF.

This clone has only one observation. CDR3 loop: CASSDTGGEYEQYF. In DNA, the CDR3 is TGTGCCAGCAGCGATACAGGCGGGGAATACGAGCAGTACTTC. The chain is built from TRBV5-6 and TRBJ2-7, with D tentatively TRBD2 (6 bases). The CDR3 length is 14 residues. V was clipped by 4 bases and J by 4 bases, with 15 bases between them. Germline lookup yields CDR1 SGHDT and CDR2 YYEEEE.

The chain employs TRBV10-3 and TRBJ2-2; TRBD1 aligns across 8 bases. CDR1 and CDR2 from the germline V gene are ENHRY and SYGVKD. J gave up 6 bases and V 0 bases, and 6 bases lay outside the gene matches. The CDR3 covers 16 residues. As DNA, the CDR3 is TGTGCCATCAGTGAGTCTGGGACAGGAGGGGCCGGGGAGCTGTTTTTT. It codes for CAISESGTGGAGELFF.

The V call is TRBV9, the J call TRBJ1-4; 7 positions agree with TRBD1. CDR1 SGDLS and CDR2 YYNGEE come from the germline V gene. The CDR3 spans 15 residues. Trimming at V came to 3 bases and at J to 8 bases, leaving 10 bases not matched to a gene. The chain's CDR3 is CASSDDREGNEKLFF. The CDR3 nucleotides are TGTGCCAGCAGCGACGACAGGGAAGGGAACGAAAAACTGTTTTTT.

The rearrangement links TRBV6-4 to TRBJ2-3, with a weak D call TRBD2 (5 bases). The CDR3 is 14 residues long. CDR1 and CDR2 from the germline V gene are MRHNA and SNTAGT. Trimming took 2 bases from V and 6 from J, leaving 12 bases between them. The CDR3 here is CASSDGRDVDTQYF. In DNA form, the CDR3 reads TGTGCCAGCAGTGACGGGAGAGACGTTGATACGCAGTATTTT.

CDR3 bases: TGTGCCACCAGCAGAGATCCGGGGGGGGCCTACGAGCAGTACTTC. This encodes CATSRDPGGAYEQYF. The rearrangement uses TRBV15 and TRBJ2-7; 8 bases agree with TRBD2. The V gene's germline CDR1 is LNHNV and CDR2 YYDKDF (reference sequence). CDR3 length: 15 residues. V shed 0 bases and J 2 bases; nucleotides not matched to a gene: 3.

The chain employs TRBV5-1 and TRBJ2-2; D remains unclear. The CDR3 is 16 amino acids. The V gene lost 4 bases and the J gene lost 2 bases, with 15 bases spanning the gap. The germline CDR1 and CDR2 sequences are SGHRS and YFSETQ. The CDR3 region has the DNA TGCGCCAGCAGCCACAACATGCTAGGCAACACCGGGGAGCTGTTTTTT. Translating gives CASSHNMLGNTGELFF.

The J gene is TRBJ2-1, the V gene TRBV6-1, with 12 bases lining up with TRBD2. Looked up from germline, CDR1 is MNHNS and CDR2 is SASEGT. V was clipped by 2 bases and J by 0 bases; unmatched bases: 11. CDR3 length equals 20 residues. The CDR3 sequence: CASSEWGGLAGPSSYNEQFF. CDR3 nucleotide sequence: TGTGCCAGCAGTGAATGGGGCGGACTAGCGGGGCCCAGCTCCTACAATGAGCAGTTCTTC.

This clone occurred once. The CDR3 nucleotides are TGTGCCAGCGGGAGGGGGACGGGCTACAATGAGCAGTTCTTC. This translates into CASGRGTGYNEQFF. The gene calls are TRBV27 and TRBJ2-1, with a tentative D call TRBD2 (7 bases). This CDR3 contains 14 residues. V lost 8 bases and J lost 3, with 14 bases in between. CDR1 and CDR2 (germline): MNHEY, SMNVEV (reference sequence).